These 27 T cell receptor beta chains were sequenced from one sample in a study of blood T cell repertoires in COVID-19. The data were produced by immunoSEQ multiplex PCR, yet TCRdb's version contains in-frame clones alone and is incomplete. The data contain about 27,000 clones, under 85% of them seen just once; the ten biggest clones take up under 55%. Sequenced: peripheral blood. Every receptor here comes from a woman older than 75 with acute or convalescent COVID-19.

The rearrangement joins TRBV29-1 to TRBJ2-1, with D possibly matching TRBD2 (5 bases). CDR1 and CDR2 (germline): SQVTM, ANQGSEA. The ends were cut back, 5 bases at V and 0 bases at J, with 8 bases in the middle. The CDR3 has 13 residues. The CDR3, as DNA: TGCAGCGTTCGGAGGAGCTCCTACAATGAGCAGTTCTTC. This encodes CSVRRSSYNEQFF.

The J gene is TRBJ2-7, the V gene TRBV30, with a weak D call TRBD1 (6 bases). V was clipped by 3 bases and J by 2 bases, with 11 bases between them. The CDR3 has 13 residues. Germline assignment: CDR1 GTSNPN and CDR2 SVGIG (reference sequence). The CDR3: CAWSDQGPYEQYF. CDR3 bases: TGTGCCTGGAGCGATCAGGGGCCCTACGAGCAGTACTTC.

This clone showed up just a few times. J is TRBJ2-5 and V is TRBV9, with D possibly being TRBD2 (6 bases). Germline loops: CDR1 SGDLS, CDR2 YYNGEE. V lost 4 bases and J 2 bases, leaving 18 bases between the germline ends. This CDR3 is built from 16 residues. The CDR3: CASSPGVFVGQETQYF. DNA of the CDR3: TGTGCCAGCAGCCCGGGGGTCTTTGTGGGGCAAGAGACCCAGTACTTC.

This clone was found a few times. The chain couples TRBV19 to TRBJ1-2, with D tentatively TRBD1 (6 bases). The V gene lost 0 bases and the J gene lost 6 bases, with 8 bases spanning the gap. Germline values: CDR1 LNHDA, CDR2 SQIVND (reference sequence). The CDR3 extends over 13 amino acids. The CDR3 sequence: CASSIEQGHGYTF. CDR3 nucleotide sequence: TGTGCCAGTAGTATAGAACAGGGACATGGCTACACCTTC.

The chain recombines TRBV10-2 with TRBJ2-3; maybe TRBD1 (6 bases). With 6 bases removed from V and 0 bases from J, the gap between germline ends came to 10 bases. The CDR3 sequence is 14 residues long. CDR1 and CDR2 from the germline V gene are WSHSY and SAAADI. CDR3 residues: CASRNRVSTDTQYF. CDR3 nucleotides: TGCGCCAGCAGGAACAGGGTTAGCACAGATACGCAGTATTTT.

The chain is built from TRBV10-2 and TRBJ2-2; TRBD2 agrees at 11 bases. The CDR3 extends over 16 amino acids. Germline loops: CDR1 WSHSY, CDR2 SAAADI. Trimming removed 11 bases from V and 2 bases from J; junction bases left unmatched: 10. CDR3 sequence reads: CACTGSGGVNTGELFF. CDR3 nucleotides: TGCGCCTGCACGGGTAGCGGGGGGGTTAACACCGGGGAGCTGTTTTTT.

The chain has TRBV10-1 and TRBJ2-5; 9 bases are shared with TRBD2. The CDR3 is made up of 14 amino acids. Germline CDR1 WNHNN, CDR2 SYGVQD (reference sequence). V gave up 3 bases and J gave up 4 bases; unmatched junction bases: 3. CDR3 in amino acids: CASSDPAGGETQYF. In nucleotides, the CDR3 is TGCGCCAGCAGTGATCCAGCGGGAGGAGAGACCCAGTACTTC.

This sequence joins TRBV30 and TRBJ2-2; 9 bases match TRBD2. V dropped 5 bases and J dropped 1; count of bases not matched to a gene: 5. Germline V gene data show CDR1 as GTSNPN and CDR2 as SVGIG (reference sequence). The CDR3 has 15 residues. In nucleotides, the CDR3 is TGTGCCTGGGCGGGACTAGCACAGAACACCGGGGAGCTGTTTTTT. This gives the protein CAWAGLAQNTGELFF.

The CDR3 region is CASSLGTGGDQPQHF. Written as DNA, the CDR3 is TGTGCCAGCAGCTTAGGGACAGGGGGCGATCAGCCCCAGCATTTT. V is TRBV7-6 and J is TRBJ1-5; 11 positions match TRBD1. The ends lost 1 base at V and 5 bases at J; junction bases unmatched: 1. The CDR3 has 15 residues. The germline V gene encodes CDR1 SGHVS and CDR2 FNYEAQ.

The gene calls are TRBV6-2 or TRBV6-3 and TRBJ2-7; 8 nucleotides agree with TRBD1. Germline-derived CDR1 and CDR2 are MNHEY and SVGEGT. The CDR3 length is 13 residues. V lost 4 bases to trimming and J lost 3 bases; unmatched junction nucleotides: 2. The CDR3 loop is CASSSGQGYEQYF. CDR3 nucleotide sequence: TGTGCCAGCAGTTCAGGACAGGGCTACGAGCAGTACTTC.

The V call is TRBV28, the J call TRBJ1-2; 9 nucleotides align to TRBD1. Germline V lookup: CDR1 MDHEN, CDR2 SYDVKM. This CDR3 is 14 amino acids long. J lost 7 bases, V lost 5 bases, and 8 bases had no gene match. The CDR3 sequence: CASSPQQGAGGYTF. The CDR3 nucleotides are TGTGCCAGCAGTCCCCAACAGGGGGCCGGTGGCTACACCTTC.

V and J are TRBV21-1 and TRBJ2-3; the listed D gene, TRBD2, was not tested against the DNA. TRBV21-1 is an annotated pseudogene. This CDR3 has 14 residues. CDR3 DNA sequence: TGTGCCAGCAGCGCCCGGGACTCGTGGGATACGCAGTATTTT. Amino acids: CASSARDSWDTQYF.

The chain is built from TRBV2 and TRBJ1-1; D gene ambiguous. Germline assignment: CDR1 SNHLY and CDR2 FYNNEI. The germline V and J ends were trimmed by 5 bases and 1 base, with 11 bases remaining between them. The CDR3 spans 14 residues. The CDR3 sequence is CASSPLLRNTEAFF. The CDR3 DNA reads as TGTGCCAGCAGTCCGCTCCTGCGGAACACTGAAGCTTTCTTT.

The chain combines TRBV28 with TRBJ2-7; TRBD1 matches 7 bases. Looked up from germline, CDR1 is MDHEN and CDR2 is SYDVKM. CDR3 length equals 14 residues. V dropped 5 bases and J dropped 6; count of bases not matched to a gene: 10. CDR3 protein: CASSPGGTRFEQYF. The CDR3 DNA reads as TGTGCCAGCAGTCCAGGGGGAACGAGGTTCGAGCAGTACTTC.

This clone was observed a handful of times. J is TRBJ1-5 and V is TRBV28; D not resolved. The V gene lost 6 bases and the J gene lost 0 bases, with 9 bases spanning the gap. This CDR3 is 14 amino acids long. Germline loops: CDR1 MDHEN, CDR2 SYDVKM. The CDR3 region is CASRRAPSNQPQHF. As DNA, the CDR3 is TGTGCCAGCAGGCGGGCTCCTAGCAATCAGCCCCAGCATTTT.

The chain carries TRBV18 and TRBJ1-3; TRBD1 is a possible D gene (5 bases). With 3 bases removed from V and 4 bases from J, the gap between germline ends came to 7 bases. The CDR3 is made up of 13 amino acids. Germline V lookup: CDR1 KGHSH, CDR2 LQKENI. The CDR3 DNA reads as TGTGCCAGCTCACCGGCAGGGGGAAACACCATATATTTT. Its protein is CASSPAGGNTIYF.

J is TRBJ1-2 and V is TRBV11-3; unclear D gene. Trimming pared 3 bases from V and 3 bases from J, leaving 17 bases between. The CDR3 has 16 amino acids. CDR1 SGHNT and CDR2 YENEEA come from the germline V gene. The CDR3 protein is CASSFFQAGLHYGYTF. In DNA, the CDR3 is TGTGCCAGCAGCTTTTTCCAAGCGGGTCTACACTATGGCTACACCTTC.

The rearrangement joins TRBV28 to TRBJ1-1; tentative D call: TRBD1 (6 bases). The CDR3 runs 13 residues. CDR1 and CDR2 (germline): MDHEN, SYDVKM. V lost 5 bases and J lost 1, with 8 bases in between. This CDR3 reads CASSTQGNTEAFF. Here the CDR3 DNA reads TGTGCCAGCAGTACACAGGGGAACACTGAAGCTTTCTTT.

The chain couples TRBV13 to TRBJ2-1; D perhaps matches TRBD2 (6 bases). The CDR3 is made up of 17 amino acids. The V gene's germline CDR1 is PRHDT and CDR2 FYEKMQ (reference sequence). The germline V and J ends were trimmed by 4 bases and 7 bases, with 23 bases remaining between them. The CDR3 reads CASSSPPRAGFGNEQFF. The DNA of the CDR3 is TGTGCCAGCAGCTCCCCCCCTCGGGCGGGATTCGGGAATGAGCAGTTCTTC.

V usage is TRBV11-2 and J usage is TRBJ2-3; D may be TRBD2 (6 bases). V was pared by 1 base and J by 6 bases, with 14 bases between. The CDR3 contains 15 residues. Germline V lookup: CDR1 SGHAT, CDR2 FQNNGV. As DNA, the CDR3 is TGTGCCAGCAGCTTAGGGGGGGTGGCCTGGGATACGCAGTATTTT. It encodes CASSLGGVAWDTQYF. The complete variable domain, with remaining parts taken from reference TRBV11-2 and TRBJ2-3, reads EAGVAQSPRYKIIEKRQSVAFWCNPISGHATLYWYQQILGQGPKLLIQFQNNGVVDDSQLPKDRFSAERLKGVDSTLKIQPAKLEDSAVYLCASSLGGVAWDTQYFGPGTRLTVL.

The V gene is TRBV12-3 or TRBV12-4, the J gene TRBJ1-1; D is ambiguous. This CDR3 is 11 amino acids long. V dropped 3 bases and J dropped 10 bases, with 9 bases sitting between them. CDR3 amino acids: CASSFTRTAFF. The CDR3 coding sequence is TGTGCCAGCAGTTTTACGCGCACAGCTTTCTTT.

For the CDR3, the DNA is TGTGCCAGCCACACCTGGGACAGACAAGAGACCCAGTACTTC. Its translation: CASHTWDRQETQYF. J is TRBJ2-5 and V is TRBV2; 7 nucleotides line up with TRBD1. The germline V gene has CDR1 SNHLY and CDR2 FYNNEI. The CDR3 is 14 amino acids. After removal of 8 bases from V and 2 bases from J, the junction contained 8 bases not matched to a gene. Using reference TRBV2 and TRBJ2-5 for the parts outside the CDR3, the full variable domain is EPEVTQTPSHQVTQMGQEVILRCVPISNHLYFYWYRQILGQKVEFLVSFYNNEISEKSEIFDDQFSVERPDGSNFTLKIRSTKLEDSAMYFCASHTWDRQETQYFGPGTRLLVL.

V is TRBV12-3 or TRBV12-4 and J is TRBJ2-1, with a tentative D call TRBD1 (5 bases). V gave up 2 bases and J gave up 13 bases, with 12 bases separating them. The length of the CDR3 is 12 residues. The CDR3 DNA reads TGTGCCAGCAGTTTAATGGCTAGGACACAGTTCTTC. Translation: CASSLMARTQFF.

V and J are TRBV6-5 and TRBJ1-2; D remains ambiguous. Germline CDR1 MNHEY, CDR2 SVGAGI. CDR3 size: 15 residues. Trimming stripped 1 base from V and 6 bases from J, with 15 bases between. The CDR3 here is CASSYLASSKDGYTF. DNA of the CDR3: TGTGCCAGCAGTTACTTGGCAAGTTCAAAAGATGGCTACACCTTC.

DNA of the CDR3: TGTGCCAGCACCCTCATCGAAGGCGGAAAACTGTTTTTT. Its protein is CASTLIEGGKLFF. The chain links TRBV2 to TRBJ1-4; no reliable D call. The CDR3 runs to 13 residues. Germline V gene sequence: CDR1 SNHLY, CDR2 FYNNEI. Trimming stripped 7 bases from V and 10 bases from J, with 16 bases between.

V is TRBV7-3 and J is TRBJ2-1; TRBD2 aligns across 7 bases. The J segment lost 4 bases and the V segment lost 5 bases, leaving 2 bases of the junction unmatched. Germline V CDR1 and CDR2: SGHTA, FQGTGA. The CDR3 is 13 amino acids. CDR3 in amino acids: CASSRGVYNEQFF. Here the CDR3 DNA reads TGTGCCAGCAGCCGGGGGGTATACAATGAGCAGTTCTTC.

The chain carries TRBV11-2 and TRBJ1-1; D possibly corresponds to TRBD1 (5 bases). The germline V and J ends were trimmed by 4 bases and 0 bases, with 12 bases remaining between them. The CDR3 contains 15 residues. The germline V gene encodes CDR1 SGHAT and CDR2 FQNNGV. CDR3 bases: TGTGCCAGCAGCTCAGATGACAGATTGAACACTGAAGCTTTCTTT. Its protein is CASSSDDRLNTEAFF.